This passage covers 28 T cell receptor beta chains from one sample sequenced in a study of CD8+ T cells in alopecia areata. Sequencing templates came from extracted RNA that was reverse transcribed into cDNA. Sequenced by immunoSEQ multiplex PCR; TCRdb stores in-frame clones only, minus some. The sample yields about 130,000 clones, almost 50% seen once. The material sequenced was CD8+ T cells sorted from blood, taken at week 0. The receptors originated from a human donor with alopecia areata.

J is TRBJ1-6 and V is TRBV27; D not certain. Germline V lookup: CDR1 MNHEY, CDR2 SMNVEV (reference sequence). CDR3 length: 16 residues. Trimming removed 3 bases at V and 6 bases at J, with 15 bases between. CDR3 coding DNA: TGTGCCAGCAGTTTTGCGGCAGGTCGGCTTAATTCACCCCTCCACTTT. Amino acids: CASSFAAGRLNSPLHF.

This clone occurred once. V is TRBV7-2 and J is TRBJ2-2; 7 bases map to TRBD2. Germline V gene data show CDR1 as SGHTA and CDR2 as FQGNSA. CDR3 length: 15 residues. V trimming: 7 bases; J trimming: 1 base; junction bases outside the gene matches: 6. The CDR3 DNA reads as TGTGCCAGCAACACGCTAGCGGTGAACACCGGGGAGCTGTTTTTT. Translated: CASNTLAVNTGELFF.

The rearrangement uses TRBV7-9 and TRBJ2-7; D unclear. The CDR3 is 13 residues long. CDR1 and CDR2 from the germline V gene are SEHNR and FQNEAQ (reference sequence). Between the trimmed V and J ends, which lost 1 base and 6 bases, there was a span of 10 bases. The CDR3 DNA is TGTGCCAGCAGCTTAGTTTTAGGCGCCGAGCAGTACTTC. Its translation: CASSLVLGAEQYF.

The chain uses TRBV30 and TRBJ1-4; D unclear. Germline V gene sequence: CDR1 GTSNPN, CDR2 SVGIG (reference sequence). CDR3 size: 15 residues. V was shortened by 5 bases and J by 8 bases, with 21 bases between the two germline ends. The DNA of the CDR3 is TGTGCCTGGGAGAAGGAGAATAGATTGGGCGAAAAACTGTTTTTT. It codes for CAWEKENRLGEKLFF.

This clone has more than one count but fewer than ten. The chain recombines TRBV29-1 with TRBJ1-2; D is unclear. V dropped 7 bases and J dropped 2 bases, with 11 bases sitting between them. CDR1 is SQVTM and CDR2 is ANQGSEA in the germline V gene. The CDR3 totals 12 residues. CDR3: CSADPGNYGYTF. DNA of the CDR3: TGCAGCGCTGACCCGGGAAACTATGGCTACACCTTC.

The chain couples TRBV7-9 to TRBJ2-7; 8 nucleotides agree with TRBD1. V lost 5 bases to trimming and J lost 5 bases; unmatched junction nucleotides: 8. The germline V gene encodes CDR1 SEHNR and CDR2 FQNEAQ (reference sequence). The CDR3 is made up of 14 amino acids. The CDR3 reads CASSARTGRHEQYF. The CDR3 DNA reads as TGTGCCAGCAGCGCGAGGACAGGGAGACACGAGCAGTACTTC. The variable domain in full, with the rest retrieved from reference TRBV7-9 and TRBJ2-7, is DTGVSQNPRHKITKRGQNVTFRCDPISEHNRLYWYRQTLGQGPEFLTYFQNEAQLEKSRLLSDRFSAERPKGSFSTLEIQRTEQGDSAMYLCASSARTGRHEQYFGPGTRLTVT.

The chain carries TRBV13 and TRBJ2-2; TRBD2 might be the D (5 bases). The CDR3 spans 16 residues. V gave up 5 bases and J gave up 5 bases, with 18 bases separating them. CDR1 is PRHDT, CDR2 FYEKMQ, per germline (reference sequence). The chain's CDR3 is CASSPLGGTGTGELFF. The DNA of the CDR3 is TGTGCCAGCAGCCCCCTTGGAGGCACTGGGACCGGGGAGCTGTTTTTT.

J is TRBJ2-2 and V is TRBV6-5; 7 nucleotides line up with TRBD1. The CDR3 has 14 residues. V lost 6 bases, J lost 1 base, and 2 bases stayed unmatched. Germline V gene lookup returns CDR1 MNHEY and CDR2 SVGAGI. This CDR3 is CASRTGENTGELFF. In DNA, the CDR3 is TGTGCCAGCAGAACAGGGGAGAACACCGGGGAGCTGTTTTTT.

V is TRBV27 and J is TRBJ2-7; the D is unclear. V dropped 5 bases and J dropped 3 bases, with 11 bases sitting between them. CDR3 length: 13 residues. The germline V gene has CDR1 MNHEY and CDR2 SMNVEV (reference sequence). CDR3 coding DNA: TGTGCCAGCAGTCCAGGCCTTATCTACGAGCAGTACTTC. Protein: CASSPGLIYEQYF.

The V call is TRBV29-1, the J call TRBJ1-3, with D possibly being TRBD1 (5 bases). This CDR3 contains 14 residues. Deletions cut 6 bases from V and 4 bases from J, with 16 bases between. Germline CDR1 is SQVTM and CDR2 is ANQGSEA. CDR3 protein: CSVDPGLGGNTIYF. CDR3 coding DNA: TGCAGCGTGGACCCGGGACTAGGAGGAAACACCATATATTTT.

This clone showed up many times. Written as DNA, the CDR3 is TGTGCCAGCAGTACGGCCTATGGCTACACCTTC. It specifies CASSTAYGYTF. V gene TRBV25-1 combines with J gene TRBJ1-2; the D is unclear. The germline CDR1 and CDR2 sequences are MGHDK and SYGVNS. CDR3 length: 11 amino acids. Trimming took off 5 bases at V and 4 bases at J, with 5 bases between the two ends.

This clone has only a few counts. The chain uses TRBV5-6 and TRBJ2-2; D unclear. This CDR3 has 14 amino acids. The germline V gene encodes CDR1 SGHDT and CDR2 YYEEEE. The V and J ends lost 1 base and 7 bases respectively, with 11 bases between them. As DNA, the CDR3 is TGTGCCAGCAGCTTGTTTGGGTCCGGCGGGGAGCTGTTTTTT. Translated: CASSLFGSGGELFF.

The chain has TRBV13 and TRBJ2-7; D ambiguous. V gave up 5 bases and J gave up 4 bases, with 15 bases separating them. CDR1 is PRHDT, CDR2 FYEKMQ, per germline (reference sequence). The CDR3 is made up of 14 amino acids. CDR3 sequence (DNA): TGTGCCAGCAGCCGCGTTAGCCGGAGTTACGAGCAGTACTTC. Protein product: CASSRVSRSYEQYF.

The chain employs TRBV7-2 and TRBJ2-1; 7 bases are shared with TRBD1. The V segment lost 1 base and the J segment 15 bases; nucleotides outside the gene matches: 6. The CDR3 is made up of 12 amino acids. Germline-derived CDR1 and CDR2 are SGHTA and FQGNSA. CDR3: CASSLVGTEPFF. The CDR3 DNA reads TGTGCCAGCAGCTTAGTCGGGACAGAACCGTTCTTC.

This chain links TRBV27 with TRBJ2-2; 8 bases fit TRBD1. The ends lost 2 bases at V and 6 bases at J; junction bases unmatched: 8. This CDR3 is 16 amino acids long. From germline, CDR1 is MNHEY and CDR2 SMNVEV (reference sequence). CDR3 sequence reads: CASSLRGPGGSGELFF. The CDR3 DNA reads TGTGCCAGCAGTTTAAGAGGTCCAGGGGGCTCCGGGGAGCTGTTTTTT.

This sequence joins TRBV6-1 and TRBJ2-1; 10 bases agree with TRBD1. The CDR3 contains 16 residues. Germline V CDR1 and CDR2: MNHNS, SASEGT. Germline trimming cut 3 bases from V and 8 bases from J; bases unmatched to any gene: 10. CDR3 protein: CASSESPGTGADEQFF. CDR3 in DNA: TGTGCCAGCAGTGAGAGCCCCGGGACAGGGGCGGATGAGCAGTTCTTC.

The V gene is TRBV7-6, the J gene TRBJ2-5; either TRBD1 or TRBD2 may fit D (5 bases each). CDR1 and CDR2 from the germline V gene are SGHVS and FNYEAQ. V lost 7 bases to trimming and J lost 3 bases, with 12 bases between them. CDR3 length: 13 residues. CDR3 nucleotide sequence: TGTGCCAGCACCCGGGACCTAGAAGAGACCCAGTACTTC. Translated, it gives CASTRDLEETQYF.

The CDR3 loop reads CASSPRQGETEAFF. Written as DNA, the CDR3 is TGCGCCAGCAGCCCCAGACAGGGAGAAACTGAAGCTTTCTTT. The rearrangement links TRBV4-1 to TRBJ1-1; 7 nucleotides align to TRBD1. The CDR3 is made up of 14 amino acids. The germline V gene encodes CDR1 MGHRA and CDR2 YSYEKL. J was trimmed by 5 bases and V by 4 bases; bases with no gene match: 7.

The J gene is TRBJ2-2, the V gene TRBV19; D perhaps matches TRBD1 (6 bases). Germline V gene lookup returns CDR1 LNHDA and CDR2 SQIVND (reference sequence). Deletions cut 1 base from V and 7 bases from J, with 10 bases between. This CDR3 is 14 amino acids long. The CDR3 nucleotides read TGTGCCAGTAGTATAGTCAGGGGTAACGGGGAGCTGTTTTTT. It specifies CASSIVRGNGELFF.

This clone was counted between two and nine times. In DNA form, the CDR3 reads TGTGCCAGCAGCTTGGGGGGACTCCCCTCCCGCCGGTATTTT. This encodes CASSLGGLPSRRYF. V usage is TRBV5-6 and J usage is TRBJ2-3, with D possibly being TRBD2 (6 bases). The germline V gene encodes CDR1 SGHDT and CDR2 YYEEEE. V shed 0 bases and J shed 14 bases, with 19 bases lying between them. This CDR3 contains 14 residues.

There are a few counts of this clone. The V call is TRBV7-9, the J call TRBJ1-5, with no clear D. The V gene lost 3 bases and the J gene lost 0 bases, with 6 bases spanning the gap. From germline, CDR1 is SEHNR and CDR2 FQNEAQ (reference sequence). This CDR3 has 14 residues. CDR3 nucleotide sequence: TGTGCCAGCAGCTTCGGCTCTAGCAATCAGCCCCAGCATTTT. Encoded protein: CASSFGSSNQPQHF.

The chain combines TRBV11-2 with TRBJ2-3; 7 positions agree with TRBD1. V dropped 4 bases and J dropped 1; count of bases not matched to a gene: 2. This CDR3 is 14 amino acids long. Germline V CDR1 and CDR2: SGHAT, FQNNGV. CDR3 in amino acids: CASSSTGGTDTQYF. As DNA, the CDR3 is TGTGCCAGCAGCTCCACAGGGGGCACAGATACGCAGTATTTT. Based on the CDR3 plus reference TRBV11-2 and TRBJ2-3, the full variable domain is EAGVAQSPRYKIIEKRQSVAFWCNPISGHATLYWYQQILGQGPKLLIQFQNNGVVDDSQLPKDRFSAERLKGVDSTLKIQPAKLEDSAVYLCASSSTGGTDTQYFGPGTRLTVL.

This clone has at least ten counts. This chain connects TRBV18 to TRBJ2-2; TRBD1 agrees at 9 bases. This CDR3 has 14 residues. V lost 6 bases and J lost 5; bases outside the gene matches: 4. From germline, CDR1 is KGHSH and CDR2 LQKENI. The CDR3 loop reads CASSDRGETGELFF. The DNA for the CDR3 is TGTGCCAGCTCGGACAGGGGAGAGACCGGGGAGCTGTTTTTT.

The chain links TRBV9 to TRBJ2-2; D remains unclear. Germline CDR1 and CDR2: SGDLS and YYNGEE. Trimming pared 4 bases from V and 1 base from J, leaving 5 bases between. The CDR3 contains 13 residues. CDR3 nucleotide sequence: TGTGCCAGCAGCATCGGGAACACCGGGGAGCTGTTTTTT. Translation gives CASSIGNTGELFF.

This clone was recorded a few times. The V and J genes are TRBV19 and TRBJ1-5; 7 bases align to TRBD1. With V trimmed by 8 bases and J by 8 bases, 12 bases remained unmatched. Per germline, CDR1 LNHDA and CDR2 SQIVND (reference sequence). The CDR3 extends over 14 amino acids. The CDR3 DNA is TGTGCCAGTTCCGGGACAGTACTTCTTAAGCCCCAGCATTTT. This sequence encodes CASSGTVLLKPQHF.

This clone was seen a few times. The chain uses TRBV11-2 and TRBJ1-6; unclear D gene. The V gene's germline CDR1 is SGHAT and CDR2 FQNNGV. The CDR3 is 13 residues long. Between the trimmed V and J ends, which lost 1 base and 7 bases, there was a span of 5 bases. CDR3 in amino acids: CASSLGGNSPLHF. CDR3 sequence (DNA): TGTGCCAGCAGCTTAGGTGGGAATTCACCCCTCCACTTT. Full variable domain (missing parts from reference TRBV11-2 and TRBJ1-6): EAGVAQSPRYKIIEKRQSVAFWCNPISGHATLYWYQQILGQGPKLLIQFQNNGVVDDSQLPKDRFSAERLKGVDSTLKIQPAKLEDSAVYLCASSLGGNSPLHFGNGTRLTVT.

This clone was detected a few times. The chain joins TRBV4-2 to TRBJ1-2; D gene unclear. CDR3 length equals 15 residues. The ends were cut back, 0 bases at V and 3 bases at J, with 11 bases in the middle. The germline gives CDR1 LGHNA, CDR2 YNFKEQ. The CDR3 is CASSQDFRIDYGYTF. In DNA, the CDR3 is TGTGCCAGCAGCCAAGATTTCAGGATTGACTATGGCTACACCTTC.

This chain uses TRBV27 with TRBJ1-2; no clear D gene. This CDR3 spans 12 amino acids. Germline values: CDR1 MNHEY, CDR2 SMNVEV (reference sequence). Trimming took 5 bases from V and 8 from J, leaving 12 bases between them. DNA of the CDR3: TGTGCCAGCAGTAACCGAGGTCACGGCTACACCTTC. It codes for CASSNRGHGYTF.